These 32 T cell receptor beta chains share one sample of origin, sequenced in a study of cytomegalovirus exposure and HLA in healthy donors. Here immunoSEQ multiplex PCR was the method, and the copy in TCRdb shows in-frame clones only, minus some. The table shows approximately 160,000 clones, with around 90% occurring only once. Sequencing was done on a sample of PBMCs. The source of these receptors is a woman aged 18-30 years in good health and CMV-seropositive.

To note about this clone: Other DNA sequences in this sample translate to the same CDR3. The CDR3 region has the DNA TGTGCCAGCAGCATCCAGGGACAGAACACTGAAGCTTTCTTT. Translating gives CASSIQGQNTEAFF. This chain links TRBV5-4 with TRBJ1-1; possibly TRBD1 for D (6 bases). Germline V gene sequence: CDR1 SGHNT, CDR2 YYREEE (reference sequence). The CDR3 is made up of 14 amino acids. V lost 4 bases and J 1 base, leaving 11 bases between the germline ends.

CDR3: CASISGEGKGYF. CDR3 DNA: TGTGCCAGCATCTCCGGAGAGGGTAAGGGGTACTTC. V is TRBV21-1 and J is TRBJ2-5; the DNA was not compared with TRBD2, the D call given in the table. TRBV21-1 is listed as a pseudogene. The CDR3 totals 12 residues.

V usage is TRBV7-2 and J usage is TRBJ1-2; the D gene is possibly TRBD1 (6 bases). Germline CDR1 is SGHTA and CDR2 is FQGNSA. V lost 4 bases and J lost 8, with 14 bases in between. The CDR3 runs 13 residues. CDR3 nucleotides: TGTGCCAGCAGCTCTCGCACAGGGTCAGGCTACACCTTC. It specifies CASSSRTGSGYTF.

The rearrangement uses TRBV9 and TRBJ2-7, with D maybe TRBD2 (6 bases). The CDR3 has 16 amino acids. The V gene lost 4 bases and the J gene lost 2 bases, with 19 bases spanning the gap. Germline values: CDR1 SGDLS, CDR2 YYNGEE. CDR3 sequence: CASSPAEGLGTYEQYF. CDR3 bases: TGTGCCAGCAGCCCCGCGGAGGGTCTAGGGACCTACGAGCAGTACTTC.

This clone was picked up a small number of times. V is TRBV7-2 and J is TRBJ2-2, with D maybe TRBD1 (6 bases). This CDR3 is built from 15 residues. CDR1 is SGHTA, CDR2 FQGNSA, per germline. Trimming cost V 5 bases and J 6 bases, with 16 bases left between them. The CDR3 region has the DNA TGTGCCAGCAGCGAACGGACAGATAGCGCCGGGGAGCTGTTTTTT. It specifies CASSERTDSAGELFF.

J is TRBJ2-7 and V is TRBV9; the D is unclear. Looked up from germline, CDR1 is SGDLS and CDR2 is YYNGEE. V was pared by 1 base and J by 2 bases, with 7 bases between. This CDR3 spans 13 amino acids. CDR3 in amino acids: CASSVYPAYEQYF. The CDR3 bases are TGTGCCAGCAGCGTATATCCCGCCTACGAGCAGTACTTC.

The V and J genes are TRBV12-5 and TRBJ2-5, with D possibly matching TRBD2 (6 bases). The ends were cut back, 1 base at V and 5 bases at J, with 11 bases in the middle. The CDR3 length is 14 residues. Germline V CDR1 and CDR2: LGHNT, FRNRAP. The CDR3, as DNA: TGTGCTAGTGGTTTGGACCCCGCGGGGGAGACCCAGTACTTC. Encoded protein: CASGLDPAGETQYF.

The chain has TRBV7-3 and TRBJ2-5, with 7 bases aligning to TRBD2. Unmatched junction bases numbered 0, after V lost 2 bases and J lost 3 bases. The CDR3 sequence is 13 residues long. Germline CDR1 SGHTA, CDR2 FQGTGA. CDR3 in amino acids: CASSLGGEETQYF. CDR3 bases: TGTGCCAGCAGCTTAGGGGGGGAAGAGACCCAGTACTTC.

This chain links TRBV4-1 with TRBJ2-5, with TRBD2 identical over 13 bases. CDR1 MGHRA and CDR2 YSYEKL come from the germline V gene. CDR3 length: 16 amino acids. The V and J ends lost 4 bases and 1 base, in that order; junction bases with no gene match: 3. CDR3 sequence: CASSRRTSGSQETQYF. CDR3 bases: TGCGCCAGCAGCCGACGGACTAGCGGGAGCCAAGAGACCCAGTACTTC.

V and J are TRBV18 and TRBJ2-4; TRBD2 is a possible D gene (6 bases). Germline V gene lookup returns CDR1 KGHSH and CDR2 LQKENI. CDR3 size: 16 residues. V was cut by 4 bases and J by 1 base, with 14 bases left in between. CDR3 coding DNA: TGTGCCAGCTCACGCCTGCGGGGCGGGGCCAAAAACATTCAGTACTTC. Translation gives CASSRLRGGAKNIQYF.

The gene calls are TRBV19 and TRBJ1-2; D is ambiguous. Germline-derived CDR1 and CDR2 are LNHDA and SQIVND (reference sequence). V lost 3 bases and J 5 bases, leaving 7 bases between the germline ends. The CDR3 totals 12 residues. The CDR3 reads CASSIVSYGYTF. The CDR3 DNA sequence: TGTGCCAGTAGTATCGTCAGTTATGGCTACACCTTC.

V and J are TRBV18 and TRBJ1-5; D remains ambiguous. The V and J ends lost 2 bases and 5 bases respectively, with 10 bases between them. The germline gives CDR1 KGHSH, CDR2 LQKENI. The CDR3 has 14 amino acids. This CDR3 reads CASSPEPSYQPQHF. The CDR3 bases are TGTGCCAGCTCACCAGAGCCCTCTTATCAGCCCCAGCATTTT. The full variable domain, rest sourced from reference TRBV18 and TRBJ1-5, is NAGVMQNPRHLVRRRGQEARLRCSPMKGHSHVYWYRQLPEEGLKFMVYLQKENIIDESGMPKERFSAEFPKEGPSILRIQQVVRGDSAAYFCASSPEPSYQPQHFGDGTRLSIL.

The J gene is TRBJ2-1, the V gene TRBV11-2; 8 bases line up with TRBD2. With V trimmed by 3 bases and J by 1 base, 2 bases remained unmatched. CDR1 SGHAT and CDR2 FQNNGV come from the germline V gene. The CDR3 runs to 15 residues. CDR3 sequence reads: CASSFTGGSYNEQFF. The CDR3 DNA sequence: TGTGCCAGCAGCTTCACGGGAGGGTCCTACAATGAGCAGTTCTTC.

V gene TRBV15 combines with J gene TRBJ1-1; 9 bases match TRBD1. Germline-derived CDR1 and CDR2 are LNHNV and YYDKDF (reference sequence). The CDR3 extends over 15 amino acids. Trimming removed 3 bases from V and 10 bases from J; junction bases left unmatched: 12. The CDR3 reads CATSSAGTGSYRAFF. The CDR3 bases are TGTGCCACCAGCAGTGCAGGGACAGGGTCTTATCGAGCTTTCTTT.

The chain recombines TRBV5-1 with TRBJ2-7; 10 bases match TRBD2. The CDR3 sequence is 15 residues long. With V trimmed by 5 bases and J by 5 bases, 10 bases remained unmatched. Germline V CDR1 and CDR2: SGHRS, YFSETQ. The CDR3 spells CASRVDTSGVDEQYF. As DNA, the CDR3 is TGCGCCAGCAGGGTTGATACTAGCGGGGTAGACGAGCAGTACTTC.

The chain uses TRBV5-1 and TRBJ2-2; TRBD1 agrees at 9 bases. Germline CDR1 and CDR2: SGHRS and YFSETQ. V lost 4 bases and J lost 4; bases outside the gene matches: 5. This CDR3 contains 15 residues. The CDR3 protein is CASSRTGVATGELFF. CDR3 DNA: TGCGCCAGCAGCCGGACAGGGGTCGCCACCGGGGAGCTGTTTTTT. Full variable domain (missing parts from reference TRBV5-1 and TRBJ2-2): KAGVTQTPRYLIKTRGQQVTLSCSPISGHRSVSWYQQTPGQGLQFLFEYFSETQRNKGNFPGRFSGRQFSNSRSEMNVSTLELGDSALYLCASSRTGVATGELFFGEGSRLTVL.

The chain uses TRBV5-4 and TRBJ1-2; 7 nucleotides agree with TRBD1. J gave up 4 bases and V 1 base, and 7 bases lay outside the gene matches. This CDR3 spans 15 amino acids. The germline CDR1 and CDR2 sequences are SGHNT and YYREEE (reference sequence). The CDR3 DNA reads TGTGCCAGCAGCTTGCAGACAGGGATGGTCTATGGCTACACCTTC. Protein: CASSLQTGMVYGYTF.

This chain joins TRBV14 and TRBJ2-7; no clear D gene. The ends were cut back, 0 bases at V and 3 bases at J, with 9 bases in the middle. The germline gives CDR1 SGHDN, CDR2 FVKESK. The CDR3 consists of 14 residues. CDR3 DNA sequence: TGTGCCAGCAGCCAAGAGCCAGGCCTCTACGAGCAGTACTTC. Translation gives CASSQEPGLYEQYF.

CDR3 region: CASSFMGAHEQYF. CDR3 DNA: TGTGCCAGCAGCTTTATGGGGGCCCACGAGCAGTACTTC. The chain is built from TRBV5-4 and TRBJ2-7, with a possible D match to TRBD1 (6 bases). Germline V gene sequence: CDR1 SGHNT, CDR2 YYREEE (reference sequence). V was pared by 2 bases and J by 5 bases, with 11 bases between. This CDR3 has 13 residues.

DNA for the CDR3: TGTGCCAGCAGCCAAGAGTTAAACACCGGGGAGCTGTTTTTT. This translates into CASSQELNTGELFF. The chain couples TRBV14 to TRBJ2-2; D not certain. Trimming removed 0 bases from V and 2 bases from J, with 4 bases in between. The CDR3 runs to 14 residues. Germline CDR1 and CDR2: SGHDN and FVKESK.

The chain links TRBV5-1 to TRBJ1-6; 8 nucleotides line up with TRBD1. The germline CDR1 and CDR2 sequences are SGHRS and YFSETQ. There are 15 residues in the CDR3. V was clipped by 0 bases and J by 8 bases; unmatched bases: 4. The CDR3 reads CASSLGTGFDSPLHF. The CDR3 DNA follows: TGCGCCAGCAGCTTGGGGACAGGGTTTGATTCACCCCTCCACTTT.

This chain joins TRBV15 and TRBJ2-2, with 9 bases lining up with TRBD2. V was pared by 0 bases and J by 5 bases, with 13 bases of the junction left unmatched. The CDR3 is made up of 19 amino acids. The germline gives CDR1 LNHNV, CDR2 YYDKDF (reference sequence). Here the CDR3 reads CATSRDIPIAGARTGELFF. The CDR3 bases are TGTGCCACCAGCAGAGATATTCCTATAGCGGGGGCCCGGACCGGGGAGCTGTTTTTT.

J is TRBJ2-1 and V is TRBV12-2; TRBD1 is the table's D call and was not checked against the DNA. TRBV12-2 is tagged as a pseudogene. The CDR3 loop spans 17 amino acids. CDR3 in DNA: TGTGCAAGTCGCTCAGCAGGGGCCCGAGGTCCCTACAATGAGCAGTTCTTC. This codes for CASRSAGARGPYNEQFF.

Concerning this clone itself: Mismatch with germline at one junction end may stem from a read error. This chain joins TRBV19 and TRBJ2-1; a weak D match, TRBD2 (6 bases). Per germline, CDR1 LNHDA and CDR2 SQIVND (reference sequence). CDR3 length equals 12 residues. The chain's CDR3 is CASSMRSSSAVF. CDR3 nucleotide sequence: TGTGCCAGTAGTATGAGAAGTTCTAGCGCGGTCTTC.

The CDR3 loop reads CASSPRSSGGPRSYNEQFF. The CDR3, as DNA: TGTGCCAGCAGTCCGCGGAGTAGCGGGGGGCCCCGTTCCTACAATGAGCAGTTCTTC. The chain has TRBV2 and TRBJ2-1; the match to TRBD2 covers 10 bases. From germline, CDR1 is SNHLY and CDR2 FYNNEI. The CDR3 sequence is 19 residues long. J lost 1 base, V lost 5 bases, and 14 bases had no gene match.

This sequence joins TRBV7-2 and TRBJ2-7, with a possible D match to TRBD2 (6 bases). V was clipped by 5 bases and J by 2 bases, with 19 bases between them. CDR3 length: 16 residues. The germline gives CDR1 SGHTA, CDR2 FQGNSA. CDR3 in amino acids: CASSPLGGGIAYEQYF. CDR3 bases: TGTGCCAGCAGCCCGCTGGGGGGTGGTATCGCCTACGAGCAGTACTTC.

This chain links TRBV2 with TRBJ1-2, with TRBD1 identical over 8 bases. Per the germline V gene, CDR1 is SNHLY and CDR2 is FYNNEI. Unmatched junction bases numbered 10, after V lost 6 bases and J lost 7 bases. The CDR3 is 14 amino acids. CDR3 sequence: CASSPDRGALGYTF. In nucleotides, the CDR3 is TGTGCCAGCAGCCCTGACAGGGGCGCGCTTGGCTACACCTTC.

V is TRBV28 and J is TRBJ2-7, with TRBD2 identical over 10 bases. The junction had 13 bases not matched to a gene; V was cut back by 2 bases and J by 3 bases. Germline V gives CDR1 MDHEN, CDR2 SYDVKM. This CDR3 is 18 amino acids long. CDR3 in amino acids: CASSLPLQTSGKSYEQYF. The CDR3 region has the DNA TGTGCCAGCAGTTTACCCCTCCAAACTAGCGGGAAGAGCTACGAGCAGTACTTC. The full variable domain, rest sourced from reference TRBV28 and TRBJ2-7, is DVKVTQSSRYLVKRTGEKVFLECVQDMDHENMFWYRQDPGLGLRLIYFSYDVKMKEKGDIPEGYSVSREKKERFSLILESASTNQTSMYLCASSLPLQTSGKSYEQYFGPGTRLTVT.

The genes are TRBV14 and TRBJ1-4; D remains unclear. Trimming left V 5 bases short and J 8 bases short, with 24 bases between. Germline-derived CDR1 and CDR2 are SGHDN and FVKESK. The CDR3 extends over 17 amino acids. Written as DNA, the CDR3 is TGTGCCAGCAGCGGACGGGAAGGAGTCTTCCGAGGGGAAAAACTGTTTTTT. Translating gives CASSGREGVFRGEKLFF. The whole variable domain, remainder taken from reference TRBV14 and TRBJ1-4, is EAGVTQFPSHSVIEKGQTVTLRCDPISGHDNLYWYRRVMGKEIKFLLHFVKESKQDESGMPNNRFLAERTGGTYSTLKVQPAELEDSGVYFCASSGREGVFRGEKLFFGSGTQLSVL.

This chain links TRBV18 with TRBJ1-2, with D possibly matching TRBD1 (6 bases). Trimming cost V 5 bases and J 7 bases, with 20 bases left between them. Germline V CDR1 and CDR2: KGHSH, LQKENI. This CDR3 region has 15 residues. As DNA, the CDR3 is TGTGCCAGCTCAGAGAGACAGGAAGGGCGAGGTGGCTACACCTTC. It yields the protein CASSERQEGRGGYTF.

This clone was recorded only once. The chain employs TRBV7-9 and TRBJ1-3; a possible D gene is TRBD1 (6 bases). Germline CDR1 is SEHNR and CDR2 is FQNEAQ (reference sequence). Trimming took off 1 base at V and 0 bases at J, with 7 bases between the two ends. The CDR3 consists of 15 residues. The DNA for the CDR3 is TGTGCCAGCAGCTTAGGGACAGCCTCTGGAAACACCATATATTTT. Residues: CASSLGTASGNTIYF. The complete variable domain, with remaining parts taken from reference TRBV7-9 and TRBJ1-3, reads DTGVSQNPRHKITKRGQNVTFRCDPISEHNRLYWYRQTLGQGPEFLTYFQNEAQLEKSRLLSDRFSAERPKGSFSTLEIQRTEQGDSAMYLCASSLGTASGNTIYFGEGSWLTVV.

This chain links TRBV7-8 with TRBJ1-2, with 8 bases aligning to TRBD1. Germline CDR1 reads SGHVS; CDR2 reads FQNEAQ. Germline trimming cut 1 base from V and 5 bases from J; bases unmatched to any gene: 6. The CDR3 loop spans 15 amino acids. The CDR3 spells CASSLVQTGVYGYTF. DNA for the CDR3: TGTGCCAGCAGCTTAGTACAGACAGGGGTATATGGCTACACCTTC.